The T cell receptor beta chain described here comes from a study of tissue T cells after allogeneic stem cell transplantation. Measured with immunoSEQ multiplex PCR; TCRdb has only the in-frame clones, and not every one. The sample has 42,000 or so clones, approximately 92% seen once. The CDR3 is made up of 12 amino acids. In germline, CDR1 is MDHEN, CDR2 SYDVKM. The V gene lost 5 bases and the J gene lost 3 bases, with 8 bases spanning the gap. This TCR derives from a woman aged 35 to 70 who later had graft-versus-host disease after an allogeneic stem cell transplant. The material was blood, obtained before transplantation. The chain employs TRBV28 and TRBJ2-7; D gene unclear. This chain's CDR3 is CASSRPGYEQYF. The CDR3 DNA sequence: TGTGCCAGCAGTCGTCCGGGCTACGAGCAGTACTTC.